Presented here are 4 T cell receptor beta chains from one specimen sequenced in a study of shared clonotypes between healthy human individuals. Here immunoSEQ multiplex PCR was the method, and the copy in TCRdb shows in-frame clones only, minus some. The sample includes fewer than 3 million clones, less than 95% of them seen just once. Sequences were obtained from naive CD4+ T cells from PBMCs. Subset in this sample: CD45RA+ positively selected. These receptors were collected from a man aged 18 to 35 in good health. Some clones in this sample may be carry-over from other donors' samples.

With respect to this clone: At the DNA level, this CDR3 is encoded by other sequences in the same sample as well. The CDR3 DNA reads TGCGCCAGCAGCTCAACCGGGACTAGCGGTTCCAATGAGCAGTTCTTC. This translates into CASSSTGTSGSNEQFF. The genes are TRBV5-1 and TRBJ2-1; 11 nucleotides match TRBD2. Trimming took 3 bases from V and 6 from J; bases not matched to a gene: 8. CDR1 SGHRS and CDR2 YFSETQ come from the germline V gene. This CDR3 contains 16 residues.

Worth noting for this clone: This sample also contains other DNA sequences that code for the same CDR3. The chain links TRBV19 to TRBJ2-3; D is ambiguous. The CDR3 contains 13 residues. The germline V gene has CDR1 LNHDA and CDR2 SQIVND (reference sequence). Trimming left V 3 bases short and J 0 bases short, with 4 bases between. The CDR3 sequence: CASSIQSTDTQYF. CDR3 in DNA: TGTGCCAGTAGTATTCAGAGCACAGATACGCAGTATTTT.

This clone was seen a few times. This sample includes further DNA sequences coding for the same CDR3. The V call is TRBV28, the J call TRBJ1-2; tentatively, D is TRBD1 (5 bases). The CDR3 sequence is 13 residues long. Per the germline V gene, CDR1 is MDHEN and CDR2 is SYDVKM. V was pared by 2 bases and J by 3 bases, with 7 bases between. CDR3 loop: CASSLGTDYGYTF. The CDR3 DNA sequence: TGTGCCAGCAGTTTAGGGACGGACTATGGCTACACCTTC.

V usage is TRBV28 and J usage is TRBJ1-1; maybe TRBD1 (6 bases). The germline V and J ends were trimmed by 6 bases and 4 bases, with 15 bases remaining between them. Germline values: CDR1 MDHEN, CDR2 SYDVKM. The CDR3 is made up of 14 amino acids. CDR3 sequence (DNA): TGTGCCAGCAGCCCTACTGACAGGAGCACTGAAGCTTTCTTT. As protein: CASSPTDRSTEAFF.